The 10 T cell receptor beta chains below all came from one sample that was sequenced in a study of CD4 T cells in relation to SARS-CoV-2 and coronaviruses. Unexposed donor CD4+ T cells date from about 2011-2019, before the COVID-19 pandemic. The cells were cultured for 10 days before CD4+ T cells were isolated. Antigens of these TCRs are unknown. Sequencing used immunoSEQ multiplex PCR; TCRdb keeps in-frame clones, though not all of them. The sample consists of about 22,000 clones, roughly 73% of them appearing once. The sample consisted of CD4+ T cells from PBMCs, cultured in vitro. These receptor sequences come from a human donor in good health.

V is TRBV6-5 and J is TRBJ2-7, with TRBD1 identical over 7 bases. Germline V gene data show CDR1 as MNHEY and CDR2 as SVGAGI. The CDR3 length is 14 residues. V shed 0 bases and J 2 bases; nucleotides not matched to a gene: 1. The CDR3 DNA follows: TGTGCCAGCAGTTACTCTGACAGGGCCTACGAGCAGTACTTC. Translating gives CASSYSDRAYEQYF.

The V and J genes are TRBV5-1 and TRBJ1-4; D is unclear. Germline assignment: CDR1 SGHRS and CDR2 YFSETQ. Trimming removed 4 bases from V and 2 bases from J, with 12 bases in between. This CDR3 has 15 amino acids. This CDR3 reads CASSLGTDTNEKLFF. CDR3 nucleotides: TGCGCCAGCAGCCTGGGTACGGACACTAATGAAAAACTGTTTTTT.

This clone appeared a single time. The CDR3 DNA reads as TGTGCCAGCAGCGTGGGACAGGGCCTGAACATTCAGTACTTC. Protein product: CASSVGQGLNIQYF. The chain links TRBV9 to TRBJ2-4; 9 bases fit TRBD1. Germline assignment: CDR1 SGDLS and CDR2 YYNGEE. The CDR3 is 14 amino acids. Unmatched junction bases numbered 4, after V lost 2 bases and J lost 7 bases.

This clone was observed a single time. This chain uses TRBV7-2 with TRBJ1-2; TRBD1 is a possible D gene (6 bases). The germline gives CDR1 SGHTA, CDR2 FQGNSA. This CDR3 contains 15 residues. V was cut by 3 bases and J by 3 bases, with 14 bases left in between. CDR3: CASSFFRQEDYGYTF. For the CDR3, the DNA is TGTGCCAGCAGCTTCTTCCGACAGGAGGACTATGGCTACACCTTC.

This clone showed up just a few times. The chain recombines TRBV6-2 or TRBV6-3 with TRBJ2-7, with 7 bases matching TRBD1. This CDR3 is built from 16 residues. The V gene's germline CDR1 is MNHEY and CDR2 SVGEGT. The junction had 13 bases not matched to a gene; V was cut back by 5 bases and J by 3 bases. The CDR3 sequence is CASSPGIQGNDYEQYF. In nucleotides, the CDR3 is TGTGCCAGCAGTCCAGGTATACAGGGGAACGACTACGAGCAGTACTTC.

V is TRBV19 and J is TRBJ1-4; no definite D call. The CDR3 contains 14 residues. Trimming took 3 bases from V and 4 from J, leaving 9 bases between them. The germline V gene has CDR1 LNHDA and CDR2 SQIVND (reference sequence). CDR3 residues: CASSIPAGNEKLFF. CDR3 nucleotide sequence: TGTGCCAGTAGTATCCCGGCGGGTAATGAAAAACTGTTTTTT.

The V and J genes are TRBV18 and TRBJ2-7, with D perhaps TRBD1 or TRBD2 (5 bases each). Germline V gives CDR1 KGHSH, CDR2 LQKENI. Trimming stripped 8 bases from V and 7 bases from J, with 15 bases between. The CDR3 loop spans 12 amino acids. This chain's CDR3 is CASQIQGGEQYF. In DNA, the CDR3 is TGTGCCAGCCAGATCCAGGGCGGGGAGCAGTACTTC.

The V and J genes are TRBV6-2 or TRBV6-3 and TRBJ2-1; no clear D gene. Per the germline V gene, CDR1 is MNHEY and CDR2 is SVGEGT. The V and J ends lost 4 bases and 4 bases respectively, with 11 bases between them. This CDR3 contains 14 residues. The CDR3 nucleotides are TGTGCCAGCAGTTCCCTTACGAAGTACAATGAGCAGTTCTTC. As protein: CASSSLTKYNEQFF.

J is TRBJ1-6 and V is TRBV19, with D uncertain. V shed 11 bases and J shed 7 bases, with 18 bases lying between them. The length of the CDR3 is 14 residues. Germline assignment: CDR1 LNHDA and CDR2 SQIVND (reference sequence). CDR3 in DNA: TGTGCCTCTTCTGGCCCGGCAGCAAATTCACCCCTCCACTTT. It codes for CASSGPAANSPLHF.

The chain has TRBV28 and TRBJ2-4, with D perhaps matching TRBD2 (5 bases). The germline V and J ends were trimmed by 1 base and 7 bases, with 8 bases remaining between them. The germline gives CDR1 MDHEN, CDR2 SYDVKM. CDR3 length equals 13 residues. CDR3 in DNA: TGTGCCAGCAGTTTATCGGGGTTCAACATTCAGTACTTC. Translation gives CASSLSGFNIQYF. Based on the CDR3 plus reference TRBV28 and TRBJ2-4, the full variable domain is DVKVTQSSRYLVKRTGEKVFLECVQDMDHENMFWYRQDPGLGLRLIYFSYDVKMKEKGDIPEGYSVSREKKERFSLILESASTNQTSMYLCASSLSGFNIQYFGAGTRLSVL.